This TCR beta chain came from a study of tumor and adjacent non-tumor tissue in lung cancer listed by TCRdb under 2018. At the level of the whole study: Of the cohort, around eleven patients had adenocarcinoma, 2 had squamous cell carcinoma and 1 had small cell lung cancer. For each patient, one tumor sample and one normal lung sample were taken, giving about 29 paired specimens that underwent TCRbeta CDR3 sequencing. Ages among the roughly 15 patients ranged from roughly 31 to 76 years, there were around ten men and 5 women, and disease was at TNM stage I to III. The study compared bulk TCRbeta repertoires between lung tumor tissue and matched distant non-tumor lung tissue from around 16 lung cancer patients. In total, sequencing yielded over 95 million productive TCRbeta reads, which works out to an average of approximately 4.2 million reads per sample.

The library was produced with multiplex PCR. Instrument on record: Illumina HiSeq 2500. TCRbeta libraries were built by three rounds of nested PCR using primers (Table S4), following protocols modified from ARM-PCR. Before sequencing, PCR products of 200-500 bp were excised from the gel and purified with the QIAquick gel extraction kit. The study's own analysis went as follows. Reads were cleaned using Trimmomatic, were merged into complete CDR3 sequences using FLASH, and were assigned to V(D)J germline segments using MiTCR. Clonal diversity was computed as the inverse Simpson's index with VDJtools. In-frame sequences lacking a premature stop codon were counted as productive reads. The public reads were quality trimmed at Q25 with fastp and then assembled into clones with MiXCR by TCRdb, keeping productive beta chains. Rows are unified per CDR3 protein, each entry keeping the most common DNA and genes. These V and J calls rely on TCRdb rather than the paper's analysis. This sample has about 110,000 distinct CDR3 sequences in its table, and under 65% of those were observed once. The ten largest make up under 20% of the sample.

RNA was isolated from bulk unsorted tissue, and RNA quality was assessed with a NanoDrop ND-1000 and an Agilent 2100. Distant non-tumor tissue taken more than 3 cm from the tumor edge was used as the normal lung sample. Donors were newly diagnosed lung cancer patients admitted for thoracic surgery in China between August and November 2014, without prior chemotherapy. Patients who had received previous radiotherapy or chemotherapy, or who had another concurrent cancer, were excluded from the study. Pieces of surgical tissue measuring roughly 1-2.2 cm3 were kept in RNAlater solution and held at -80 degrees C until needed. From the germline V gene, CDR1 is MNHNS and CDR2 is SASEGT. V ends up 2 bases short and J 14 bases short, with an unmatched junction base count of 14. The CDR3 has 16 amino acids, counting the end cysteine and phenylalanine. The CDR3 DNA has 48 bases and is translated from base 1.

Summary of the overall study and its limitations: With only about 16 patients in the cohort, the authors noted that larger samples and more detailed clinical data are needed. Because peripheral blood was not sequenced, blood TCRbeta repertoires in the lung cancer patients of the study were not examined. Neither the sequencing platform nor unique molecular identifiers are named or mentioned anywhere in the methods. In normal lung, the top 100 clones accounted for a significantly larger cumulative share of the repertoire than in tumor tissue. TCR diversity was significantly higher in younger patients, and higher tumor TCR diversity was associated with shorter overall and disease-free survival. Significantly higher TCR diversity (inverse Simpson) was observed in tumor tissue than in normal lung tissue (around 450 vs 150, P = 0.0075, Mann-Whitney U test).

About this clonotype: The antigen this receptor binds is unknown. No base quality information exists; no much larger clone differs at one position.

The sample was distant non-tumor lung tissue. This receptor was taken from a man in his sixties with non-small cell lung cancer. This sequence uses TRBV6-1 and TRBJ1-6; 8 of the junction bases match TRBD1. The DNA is TGTGCCAGCAGTGAAACAGGGGGAGCAGCGATCGCATCCCTCCACTTT. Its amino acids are CASSETGGAAIASLHF.